One sample yielded the 18 T cell receptor beta chains listed below, sequenced in a study of T cells in Graves' hyperthyroidism and ophthalmopathy. There were TCR beta CDR3 regions amplified from RNA transcripts. Primed by the HTBI set, a first-round RT-PCR was run on the TCR CDR3. TCRdb itself ran the multiplex PCR reads through MiXCR, one entry per CDR3 protein. This sample has almost 600,000 distinct CDR3 sequences, with about 15% found just once. Specimen: blood. Source of these receptors: a woman in her twenties or thirties with Graves' hyperthyroidism that later progressed to Graves' ophthalmopathy.

This clonotype was seen repeatedly, ten times or more. The chain couples TRBV27 to TRBJ2-7; D is unresolved. The V and J ends lost 5 bases and 1 base respectively, with 9 bases between them. This CDR3 is 13 amino acids long. Germline CDR1 and CDR2: MNHEY and SMNVEV (reference sequence). This CDR3 reads CASSQTPSYEQYF. For the CDR3, the DNA is TGTGCCAGCAGTCAGACACCGTCCTACGAGCAGTACTTC.

The chain combines TRBV20-1 with TRBJ1-5; D is undetermined. Trimming shortened V by 0 bases and J by 1 base, and 10 bases separated the two germline ends. CDR3 length: 15 amino acids. Germline assignment: CDR1 DFQATT and CDR2 SNEGSKA (reference sequence). The CDR3 protein is CSARDGQRSNQPQHF. The CDR3 nucleotides are TGCAGTGCTAGAGACGGGCAGAGGAGCAATCAGCCCCAGCATTTT.

This clonotype was observed a handful of times. The rearrangement uses TRBV5-6 and TRBJ1-1, with D possibly matching TRBD1 (6 bases). V lost 0 bases and J 5 bases, leaving 14 bases between the germline ends. The germline V gene has CDR1 SGHDT and CDR2 YYEEEE. CDR3 length: 15 residues. The DNA of the CDR3 is TGTGCCAGCAGCTTGGGCGGCAGGGGCAGAACTGAAGCTTTCTTT. Its translation is CASSLGGRGRTEAFF.

This clonotype has ten or more counts. The V call is TRBV27, the J call TRBJ1-1; no clear D. Trimming removed 6 bases at V and 1 base at J, with 15 bases between. CDR1 and CDR2 (germline): MNHEY, SMNVEV (reference sequence). This CDR3 has 15 amino acids. DNA for the CDR3: TGTGCCAGCAGGTATGAGGGTTTATCGAACACTGAAGCTTTCTTT. It translates to CASRYEGLSNTEAFF.

The chain recombines TRBV5-1 with TRBJ2-7; possible D gene TRBD2, 5 bases. This CDR3 spans 16 amino acids. Per germline, CDR1 SGHRS and CDR2 YFSETQ. The V end lost 2 bases, the J end lost 3 bases, and 18 bases lay between the germline ends. The CDR3 sequence is CASSFHHLSGNYEQYF. CDR3 DNA sequence: TGCGCCAGCAGCTTCCACCACCTCTCGGGGAACTACGAGCAGTACTTC. Filled out from reference TRBV5-1 and TRBJ2-7, the complete variable domain reads KAGVTQTPRYLIKTRGQQVTLSCSPISGHRSVSWYQQTPGQGLQFLFEYFSETQRNKGNFPGRFSGRQFSNSRSEMNVSTLELGDSALYLCASSFHHLSGNYEQYFGPGTRLTVT.

V gene TRBV24-1 combines with J gene TRBJ1-6; TRBD1 agrees at 7 bases. This CDR3 region has 13 residues. Germline trimming cut 10 bases from V and 11 bases from J; bases unmatched to any gene: 10. Germline CDR1 and CDR2: KGHDR and SFDVKD. The CDR3 is CATRRGPGPPLHF. In nucleotides, the CDR3 is TGTGCCACGAGAAGGGGGCCCGGGCCACCCCTCCACTTT.

This clonotype came up many times. V gene TRBV6-1 combines with J gene TRBJ2-7, with D tentatively TRBD2 (5 bases). CDR1 is MNHNS, CDR2 SASEGT, per germline. Deletions cut 7 bases from V and 1 base from J, with 11 bases between. CDR3 size: 13 residues. The DNA of the CDR3 is TGTGCCAGCACCTCCCCGGGGTCCTACGAGCAGTACTTC. Its translation: CASTSPGSYEQYF.

This clonotype was observed at least ten times. This sequence joins TRBV7-9 and TRBJ2-7; D perhaps matches TRBD2 (6 bases). V shed 1 base and J shed 0 bases, with 19 bases lying between them. In germline, CDR1 is SEHNR, CDR2 FQNEAQ (reference sequence). The CDR3 is made up of 18 amino acids. CDR3 amino acids: CASSLGVWGVDTSYEQYF. The CDR3 DNA follows: TGTGCCAGCAGCTTAGGGGTGTGGGGGGTAGATACCTCCTACGAGCAGTACTTC.

V is TRBV3-1 and J is TRBJ2-2; 7 bases fit TRBD1. V gave up 5 bases and J gave up 5 bases; unmatched junction bases: 11. The CDR3 extends over 16 amino acids. From germline, CDR1 is LGHDT and CDR2 YNNKEL (reference sequence). CDR3 in amino acids: CASSAPTGIGTGELFF. CDR3 DNA: TGTGCCAGCAGCGCCCCGACAGGGATTGGTACCGGGGAGCTGTTTTTT.

This clonotype was observed a few times. The rearrangement joins TRBV3-1 to TRBJ2-7; the match to TRBD2 covers 9 bases. Losses at the gene ends were 3 bases for V and 5 bases for J; bases not matched to a gene: 5. Germline lookup yields CDR1 LGHDT and CDR2 YNNKEL (reference sequence). The CDR3 length is 14 residues. The chain's CDR3 is CASSQAGGANEQYF. In DNA form, the CDR3 reads TGTGCCAGCAGCCAGGCGGGAGGGGCGAACGAGCAGTACTTC.

This clonotype was seen many times. V usage is TRBV11-2 and J usage is TRBJ2-5, with 7 positions matching TRBD2. CDR3 length: 16 residues. Germline CDR1 reads SGHAT; CDR2 reads FQNNGV. V lost 0 bases to trimming and J lost 0 bases; unmatched junction nucleotides: 4. The CDR3 sequence: CASSLDPGGYQETQYF. CDR3 in DNA: TGTGCCAGCAGCTTAGATCCGGGAGGTTACCAAGAGACCCAGTACTTC.

This clonotype was seen repeatedly, ten times or more. V gene TRBV2 combines with J gene TRBJ2-3; D gene unclear. There are 11 residues in the CDR3. The V end lost 6 bases, the J end lost 2 bases, and 3 bases lay between the germline ends. Germline lookup yields CDR1 SNHLY and CDR2 FYNNEI. The CDR3 DNA sequence: TGTGCCAGCAGGATCACAGATACGCAGTATTTT. It translates to CASRITDTQYF.

This clonotype was picked up a small number of times. This chain joins TRBV14 and TRBJ1-1; the D is unclear. Trimming took 1 base from V and 11 from J, leaving 14 bases between them. The CDR3 loop spans 13 amino acids. Germline CDR1 and CDR2: SGHDN and FVKESK. CDR3 sequence reads: CASSQGLRFEAFF. The CDR3 nucleotides read TGTGCCAGCAGCCAAGGTCTGAGGTTTGAGGCTTTCTTT.

This clonotype was seen at least ten times. This chain joins TRBV10-3 and TRBJ2-3; no definite D call. Trimming removed 2 bases from V and 9 bases from J, with 18 bases in between. The CDR3 consists of 15 residues. The germline CDR1 and CDR2 sequences are ENHRY and SYGVKD. As DNA, the CDR3 is TGTGCCATCAGTGAGCCCCCCGCAAGTGGGGAAACGCAGTATTTT. Its translation is CAISEPPASGETQYF.

Many counts were recorded for this clonotype. The chain employs TRBV5-1 and TRBJ1-1, with D possibly TRBD1 on 6 matching bases. The length of the CDR3 is 15 residues. Germline lookup yields CDR1 SGHRS and CDR2 YFSETQ. Trimming took 3 bases from V and 1 from J, leaving 13 bases between them. The CDR3 DNA reads TGCGCCAGCAGCTCTCAGACAGGCACGAACACTGAAGCTTTCTTT. Translated, it gives CASSSQTGTNTEAFF.

This clonotype came up many times. V gene TRBV14 combines with J gene TRBJ1-1, with unresolved D. The V end was cut by 0 bases, the J end by 1 base, with 9 bases between. Germline loops: CDR1 SGHDN, CDR2 FVKESK. There are 15 residues in the CDR3. CDR3 bases: TGTGCCAGCAGCCAAGAGGGTGCACGGAACACTGAAGCTTTCTTT. Its protein product is CASSQEGARNTEAFF.

The CDR3 protein is CASRRGLAGLPSSHEQFF. Written as DNA, the CDR3 is TGTGCCAGCAGGCGGGGACTAGCGGGACTCCCCTCTAGCCATGAGCAGTTCTTC. The V call is TRBV6-1, the J call TRBJ2-1; 13 nucleotides match TRBD2. J gave up 8 bases and V 6 bases, and 16 bases lay outside the gene matches. Germline V gives CDR1 MNHNS, CDR2 SASEGT. The CDR3 is 18 amino acids.

This clonotype was recorded many times. This rearrangement joins TRBV7-2 to TRBJ2-2; D not resolved. Germline assignment: CDR1 SGHTA and CDR2 FQGNSA. There are 12 residues in the CDR3. The V gene lost 4 bases and the J gene lost 5 bases, with 5 bases spanning the gap. The CDR3 reads CASSSFTGELFF. The DNA for the CDR3 is TGTGCCAGCAGCTCCTTTACCGGGGAGCTGTTTTTT.